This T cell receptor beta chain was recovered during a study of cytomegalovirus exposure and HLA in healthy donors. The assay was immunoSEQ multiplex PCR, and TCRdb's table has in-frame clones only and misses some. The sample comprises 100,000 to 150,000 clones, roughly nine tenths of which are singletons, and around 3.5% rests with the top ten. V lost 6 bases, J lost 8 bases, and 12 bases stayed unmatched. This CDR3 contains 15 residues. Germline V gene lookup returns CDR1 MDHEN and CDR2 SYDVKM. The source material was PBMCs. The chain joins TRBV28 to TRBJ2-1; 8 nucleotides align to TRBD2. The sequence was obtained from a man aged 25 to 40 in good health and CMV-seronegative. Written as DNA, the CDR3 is TGTGCCAGCAGATTTAATCCGGGGGGGCTTCATGAGCAGTTCTTC. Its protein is CASRFNPGGLHEQFF. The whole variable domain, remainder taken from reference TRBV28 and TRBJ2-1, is DVKVTQSSRYLVKRTGEKVFLECVQDMDHENMFWYRQDPGLGLRLIYFSYDVKMKEKGDIPEGYSVSREKKERFSLILESASTNQTSMYLCASRFNPGGLHEQFFGPGTRLTVL.